This T cell receptor (beta chain) emerged from a study of OX40 agonist ivuxolimab in advanced cancers. The overall study: In this trial design, patients received ivuxolimab intravenously at 0.01 to 10 mg/kg every 2 weeks. Overall study results and limits: It was not determined which antigens were specifically recognized by the peripheral T cells that had undergone clonal expansion. The 0.1-3.0 mg/kg partial responders had among the lowest clonal expansion.

The V and J ends lost 1 base and 5 bases respectively, with 15 bases between them. This CDR3 has 15 amino acids. The germline CDR1 and CDR2 sequences are SGHRS and YFSETQ. Sampled blood was obtained at baseline, cycle 4 day 1, and cycle 7 day 1. Sequencing used immunoSEQ multiplex PCR; TCRdb keeps in-frame clones, though not all of them. Of about 48,000 clones listed, approximately 87% are singletons. For this clone: Its specificity is unknown.

This chain connects TRBV5-1 to TRBJ1-2; no clear D. Sequencing was performed on CD4+ or CD8+ T cells sorted from blood, taken in a trial of the OX40 agonist ivuxolimab. The TCR originated in an adult with an advanced solid tumor such as melanoma, head and neck, liver or kidney cancer. Here the CDR3 reads CASSLLGKTGYGYTF. The CDR3 DNA reads as TGCGCCAGCAGCTTGTTGGGGAAAACTGGGTATGGCTACACCTTC.